This TCR beta chain was captured in a study of blood T cell repertoires in COVID-19. Background on the study: The United States, Italy and Spain were the sources of the acute and convalescent COVID-19 samples. The analysed material was cDNA or gDNA that came from T cells, B-cell-depleted T cells, or PBMCs.

Authors' analysis steps: Estimates of nucleated cell counts were drawn from the amplification of reference gene primers. The repertoire was sequenced with immunoSEQ multiplex PCR; TCRdb's copy has only in-frame clones and lacks some. V and J calls and clone size are given by that table; D and trimming were obtained from the DNA. The sample contains around 250,000 clones, less than 90% of which appear only once. After removal of 3 bases from V and 8 bases from J, the junction contained 8 bases not matched to a gene. Germline V lookup: CDR1 SGHRS, CDR2 YFSETQ. The CDR3 has 15 amino acids. This rearrangement joins TRBV5-1 to TRBJ2-1; TRBD2 matches at 10 bases. Sequenced: peripheral blood. This TCR came from a woman between 40 and 55 years old who had recovered from COVID-19. CDR3 region: CASSSQSGGAYEQFF. The CDR3 DNA follows: TGCGCCAGCAGCTCTCAAAGCGGGGGGGCCTATGAGCAGTTCTTC.